This T cell receptor beta chain was captured by sequencing in a study of OX40 agonist ivuxolimab in advanced cancers. The wider study: Given to patients was ivuxolimab, an agonistic anti-OX40 (CD134) antibody. The dose-escalation group included hepatocellular carcinoma, melanoma, renal cell carcinoma and head and neck cancer. Whole-study findings and limits: Individuals who were partial responders at 0.1-3.0 mg/kg had clonal expansion that ranked among the lowest.

Concerning this clone: The antigen is not known.

TCRdb keeps only in-frame clones here, not all; method: immunoSEQ multiplex PCR. The data hold approximately 10,000 clones, with 77% observed a single time. This receptor was identified in an adult with an advanced solid tumor such as melanoma, head and neck, liver or kidney cancer. Specimen: CD4+ or CD8+ T cells sorted from blood, collected in a trial of the OX40 agonist ivuxolimab.

The CDR3: CASSLGVAGGRNEQFF. CDR3 nucleotides: TGTGCCAGTAGTCTGGGAGTAGCGGGAGGGCGAAATGAGCAGTTCTTC. The gene calls are TRBV19 and TRBJ2-1; TRBD2 agrees at 11 bases. V lost 5 bases to trimming and J lost 7 bases; unmatched junction nucleotides: 10. The CDR3 has 16 residues. The germline CDR1 and CDR2 sequences are LNHDA and SQIVND (reference sequence). Combining the CDR3 with reference TRBV19 and TRBJ2-1 gives the whole variable domain DGGITQSPKYLFRKEGQNVTLSCEQNLNHDAMYWYRQDPGQGLRLIYYSQIVNDFQKGDIAEGYSVSREKKESFPLTVTSAQKNPTAFYLCASSLGVAGGRNEQFFGPGTRLTVL.